This TCR beta chain emerged from a study of shared clonotypes between healthy human individuals. Study information: Each donor's CD8 memory used one plate, CD8 naive two, each CD4 subset three. General study findings and limits: Among non-shared clonotypes, generation probabilities were lower than among those shared by all four donors. Naive CD4 clonotypes were shared across several donors at about 5.3%.

V was shortened by 2 bases and J by 0 bases, with 5 bases between the two germline ends. This CDR3 comprises 15 residues. The V gene's germline CDR1 is SGHVS and CDR2 FNYEAQ. Points on this clone: As yet, its antigen is unknown.

Original processing notes: Filtering of immunoSEQ junctional sequences could not match full-length read filtering. TCRdb's table, derived via immunoSEQ multiplex PCR, lists solely in-frame clones and lacks some. That table supplies the V and J calls and clone size; D and trimming were determined from the DNA. This table holds under 120,000 clones, around 64% found once. Sequences were obtained from memory CD8+ T cells sorted from blood. Subset indicated: CD45RO+ cells pooled with CCR7-negative TemRA cells. V gene TRBV7-6 combines with J gene TRBJ2-6; D call uncertain. The TCR sequence derives from a woman in her 30s in good health. The CDR3 loop reads CASSLTSSGANVLTF. CDR3 bases: TGTGCCAGCAGCTTAACAAGCTCTGGGGCCAACGTCCTGACTTTC.